This T cell receptor beta chain emerged from a study of control samples from healthy donors and cancer patients. The assay was immunoSEQ multiplex PCR, and TCRdb's table has in-frame clones only and misses some. The table records tens of thousands of clones, roughly 89% of them present only once. Trimming stripped 7 bases from V and 5 bases from J, with 17 bases between. This CDR3 has 15 amino acids. Germline values: CDR1 MNHEY, CDR2 SVGAGI. Sequenced input: PBMCs. The source is a middle-aged man with colorectal cancer. The chain carries TRBV6-5 and TRBJ2-2; D is possibly TRBD1 or TRBD2 (5 bases each). Written as DNA, the CDR3 is TGTGCCAGCAAGTCTGGGGGAGTAGGAACCGGGGAGCTGTTTTTT. It yields the protein CASKSGGVGTGELFF.